This TCR beta chain was documented in a study of blood T cell repertoires in COVID-19 (dated by TCRdb to 2018 to 2021). Some background on the complete study: Collaborator samples came from the United States, Italy and Spain and covered acute and convalescent phases of COVID-19. Subjects who had been exposed to COVID-19, were actively infected with it, or had recovered from it provided the deeply sampled blood TCRbeta repertoires that made up the dataset. A de-identified subject ID, COVID-19 status, age in years and sex were almost always included in the sample metadata. Samples were obtained from the ongoing ImmuneRACE study (first 160 participants) and from about 1,300 subjects provided by 6 global collaborators. Where available, HLA class I and class II types were taken from metadata supplied by the sample provider and were not determined by assay-based typing. The prospective study material was composed of cDNA or gDNA derived from T cells, B-cell-depleted T cells, or PBMCs. The repertoires were made available in a free public database intended to serve as a resource for research on the immune response to SARS-CoV-2.

What the work shows at the level of the full study, not this receptor alone: The quantity of clinical and demographic metadata differed by source and by participant and was supplied without curation.

Comments on this clone: Its cognate antigen has yet to be identified. Base qualities are not recorded, but no much larger clone differs from it by a single base.

TCRbeta CDR3 regions were amplified from genomic DNA using the immunoSEQ Assay, a bias-controlled multiplex PCR. Regarding the original processing steps: The number of nucleated cells in each sample was estimated by amplification of reference gene primers within the assay. To quantify the absolute abundance of each unique TCRbeta CDR3 rearrangement, sequence reads were collapsed and filtered. For each sample, productive Simpson clonality was calculated as the square root of Simpson's diversity index over productive rearrangements. TCRdb holds this immuneACCESS table with in-frame rearrangements only. Some clones are missing; in checked studies, unresolved V genes explain under half, and the rest has no known cause. From that table come the V and J calls and clone size; the DNA was used to work out D and trimming. Present in this sample are around 340,000 clones, about nine tenths of which were seen just once. The ten largest account for approximately 1% of the sample.

Enrolling through a virtual design, the prospective study's participants ranged in age from roughly 18 to 95 years and lived across 24 United States geographic areas. In the prospective study, cohorts were assigned on the basis of participant-reported clinical history obtained from a screening survey and a study questionnaire. A participant counted as exposed if, within 2 weeks of entering the study, that participant had been in contact with someone who had a PCR-confirmed or clinician-diagnosed COVID-19 case. Each participant in the prospective study had whole blood, serum and a nasopharyngeal or oropharyngeal swab collected by mobile phlebotomists. Over a roughly two-month period, participants in the prospective study had the option of providing additional blood draws and questionnaires. Before DNA extraction, blood samples from the prospective study were shipped at room temperature or frozen.

The CDR3 spans 13 residues, from the cysteine through the phenylalanine. Only the CDR3 region is kept as DNA, spanning 39 bases read in frame from base 1. From the germline V gene, CDR1 is KGHSH and CDR2 is LQKENI. Trimming at the junction amounts to 6 bases on V and 5 bases on J, and the germline ends lie 14 bases apart. The V and J genes are TRBV18 and TRBJ2-7; the D region possibly corresponds to TRBD1 (6 bases align). This TCR was sampled from a woman in her 30s who had been exposed to COVID-19. Sequencing input: PBMCs or T cells enriched from blood (not recorded which). The CDR3 corresponds to CASSPKQGNEQYF. The bases are TGTGCCAGCTCGCCGAAACAGGGTAACGAGCAGTACTTC.